This TCR beta chain comes out of a study of T cells after yellow fever vaccination. Whole-study findings and limits: The bulk population could contribute abundant contaminating clonotypes to FACS-sorted repertoires. Some clonotypes were seen in both the CD4 and the CD8 compartments. These made up a small share and likely arose from convergent recombination.

Trimming pared 5 bases from V and 3 bases from J, leaving 14 bases between. The CDR3 totals 14 residues. Germline V gene data show CDR1 as MGHDK and CDR2 as SYGVNS. About this clonotype itself: Its antigen is still unknown.

MiXCR, applied by TCRdb to the 5' RACE reads, yields one record per CDR3 protein. Counted here are 500,000 to 650,000 distinct CDR3 sequences, about 13% occurring once; the ten biggest clones make up over 11%. This receptor was identified in a man under 40 who received the YFV17D yellow fever vaccine. The rearrangement links TRBV25-1 to TRBJ2-7; D might be TRBD1 (5 bases). The starting material was PBMCs, obtained on the day of the yellow fever booster vaccination. The CDR3 coding sequence is TGTGCCAGCAGTTTCTTCGGACACGGCTACGAGCAGTACTTC. It is translated as CASSFFGHGYEQYF.